A single T cell receptor beta chain is shown here with its context. V was pared by 0 bases and J by 4 bases, with 6 bases of the junction left unmatched. This CDR3 spans 17 amino acids. Germline CDR1 LGHNA, CDR2 YSLEER. The source of the sample is a study of blood T cell repertoires in COVID-19. Per the authors' pipeline: Reference gene primer amplification yielded estimated nucleated cell counts. TCRdb keeps only in-frame clones here, not all; method: immunoSEQ multiplex PCR. V, J and clone size reflect that table, while D and trimming were determined from the DNA. The sample has some 100,000 clones, roughly 80% seen once.

The TCR sequence derives from a man aged 55 to 70 with acute or convalescent COVID-19. Sequencing was carried out using peripheral blood. This chain connects TRBV4-3 to TRBJ2-3; 11 nucleotides agree with TRBD2. CDR3 nucleotide sequence: TGCGCCAGCAGCCAAGATAGGCTAGCGGGGGGACCAGATACGCAGTATTTT. This gives the protein CASSQDRLAGGPDTQYF.